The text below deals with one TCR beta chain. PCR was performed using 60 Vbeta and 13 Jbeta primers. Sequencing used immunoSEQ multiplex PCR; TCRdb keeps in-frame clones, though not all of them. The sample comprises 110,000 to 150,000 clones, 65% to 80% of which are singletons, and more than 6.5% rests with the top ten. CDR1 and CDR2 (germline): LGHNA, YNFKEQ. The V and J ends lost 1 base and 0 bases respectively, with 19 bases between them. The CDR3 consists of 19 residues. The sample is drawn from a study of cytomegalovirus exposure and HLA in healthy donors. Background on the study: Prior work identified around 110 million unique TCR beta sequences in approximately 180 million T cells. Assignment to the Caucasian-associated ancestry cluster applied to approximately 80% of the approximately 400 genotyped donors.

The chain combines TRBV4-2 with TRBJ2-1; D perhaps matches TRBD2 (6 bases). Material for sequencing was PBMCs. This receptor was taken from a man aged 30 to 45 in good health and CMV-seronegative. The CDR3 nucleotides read TGTGCCAGCAGCCAAGGCCGAGGGACTTCGGGTTACTCCTACAATGAGCAGTTCTTC. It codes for CASSQGRGTSGYSYNEQFF.